A selection of T cell receptor beta chains follows, all from one sample in a study of blood T cells in healthy people across ages. TCRdb re-derived calls from the 5' RACE reads in MiXCR, one entry per CDR3 protein. The sample yields 1.5 million to 2 million distinct CDR3 sequences, 35% to 50% seen once. Sequencing used blood. The receptors shown here come from a human donor in good health. Each CDR3 is given with its conserved first and last residue.

16,TRBV10-3,TRBJ2-3,CAISDRAGGPTDTQYF
18,TRBV6-2/TRBV6-3,TRBJ2-1,CASRDLAGGFPSYNEQFF
13,TRBV7-3,TRBJ1-2,CASSKGADYGYTF
14,TRBV25-1,TRBJ1-2,CASTKQGDSYGYTF
15,TRBV4-2,TRBJ2-5,CASSQGSGGFETQYF
13,TRBV24-1,TRBJ2-5,CATSDVGGETQYF
15,TRBV5-1,TRBJ2-4,CASSPEGGRFGIQYF
13,TRBV7-9,TRBJ1-2,CASSSPGYESYTF
13,TRBV5-1,TRBJ2-1,CASSSTGGVEQFF
16,TRBV2,TRBJ1-1,CASGPGGSIRHTEAFF
17,TRBV5-1,TRBJ2-1,CASSLDGLAGYNDEQFF
18,TRBV4-1,TRBJ2-2,CASSQDRLGSGRTGELFF
14,TRBV7-2,TRBJ2-1,CASSFSTSGNEQFF
13,TRBV27,TRBJ2-1,CATGLAGVNEQFF
14,TRBV7-9,TRBJ1-1,CASSFSRGGTEAFF
16,TRBV18,TRBJ2-1,CASSPTKPSYYNEQFF
16,TRBV5-1,TRBJ2-3,CASSFARNPVTDTQYF
18,TRBV11-1,TRBJ1-1,CASRQKQRTGARNTEAFF
16,TRBV9,TRBJ2-1,CASSAPPAGVDNEQFF
14,TRBV4-1,TRBJ1-2,CASSQSTGGYSYTF
16,TRBV5-1,TRBJ1-1,CASSWVTGRVGTEAFF
14,TRBV20-1,TRBJ2-3,CSLTRTRGTDTQYF
14,TRBV6-2/TRBV6-3,TRBJ2-1,CASSLAGKVNEQFF
15,TRBV12-3/TRBV12-4,TRBJ1-5,CASSGQVSGNQPQHF
15,TRBV4-2,TRBJ2-3,CASRLTRTSGDTQYF
18,TRBV7-2,TRBJ2-7,CASSLSSAGGLAGDEQYF
15,TRBV7-6,TRBJ1-2,CASSLKETGAYGYTF
14,TRBV6-5,TRBJ2-1,CASSPERTSGGPFF